One and the same sample provided the 32 T cell receptor beta chains below, sequenced in a study of CD4 T cells in relation to SARS-CoV-2 and coronaviruses. The unexposed donors gave CD4+ T cells in 2011-2018, prior to COVID-19. After roughly ten days of culture, CD4+ T cells were isolated. The data were produced by immunoSEQ multiplex PCR, yet TCRdb's version contains in-frame clones alone and is incomplete. The data hold some 15,000 clones, with 78% observed a single time. These receptors are not linked to any known antigen. Sequences were obtained from CD4+ T cells from PBMCs, cultured in vitro. These receptors all stem from a human donor in good health.

The chain joins TRBV10-3 to TRBJ2-2; 14 nucleotides match TRBD2. The CDR3 runs to 16 residues. Per germline, CDR1 ENHRY and CDR2 SYGVKD. Trimming cost V 11 bases and J 4 bases; bases outside gene matches: 9. As DNA, the CDR3 is TGTGCCTACGGGACTAGCGGGAGCGAGGGCACCGGGGAGCTGTTTTTT. Protein: CAYGTSGSEGTGELFF.

The gene calls are TRBV5-4 and TRBJ1-5, with TRBD1 matching 10 bases. Looked up from germline, CDR1 is SGHNT and CDR2 is YYREEE (reference sequence). After removal of 4 bases from V and 7 bases from J, the junction contained 8 bases not matched to a gene. The length of the CDR3 is 15 residues. CDR3 nucleotides: TGTGCCAGCAGCAGCGACAGGGGGCCTGAACAGCCCCAGCATTTT. Its translation: CASSSDRGPEQPQHF.

In this sample, this clone turned up a few times. V usage is TRBV7-9 and J usage is TRBJ2-2; TRBD2 matches at 9 bases. V lost 6 bases, J lost 2 bases, and 7 bases stayed unmatched. CDR1 SEHNR and CDR2 FQNEAQ come from the germline V gene (reference sequence). The CDR3 covers 16 residues. CDR3 loop: CASRLTSGGNTGELFF. Written as DNA, the CDR3 is TGTGCCAGCAGACTGACTAGCGGAGGCAACACCGGGGAGCTGTTTTTT.

The rearrangement joins TRBV18 to TRBJ1-2; perhaps TRBD1 as D (5 bases). V lost 2 bases and J 6 bases, leaving 19 bases between the germline ends. Germline V CDR1 and CDR2: KGHSH, LQKENI. The CDR3 totals 16 residues. The CDR3 DNA reads TGTGCCAGCTCACCAACCGACAGTCCCGCCCAGGATGGCTACACCTTC. It specifies CASSPTDSPAQDGYTF. Complete variable domain (other parts from reference TRBV18 and TRBJ1-2): NAGVMQNPRHLVRRRGQEARLRCSPMKGHSHVYWYRQLPEEGLKFMVYLQKENIIDESGMPKERFSAEFPKEGPSILRIQQVVRGDSAAYFCASSPTDSPAQDGYTFGSGTRLTVV.

The chain is built from TRBV6-1 and TRBJ2-3; unclear D gene. Germline CDR1 reads MNHNS; CDR2 reads SASEGT. This CDR3 contains 15 residues. The V end lost 2 bases, the J end lost 4 bases, and 13 bases lay between the germline ends. CDR3 coding DNA: TGTGCCAGCAGTGAAAGACGAGCTGCTCCAGATACGCAGTATTTT. Protein: CASSERRAAPDTQYF.

This clone was recorded once. J is TRBJ2-3 and V is TRBV25-1, with 9 bases fitting TRBD2. Per the germline V gene, CDR1 is MGHDK and CDR2 is SYGVNS. J was trimmed by 2 bases and V by 8 bases; bases with no gene match: 8. The CDR3 has 15 residues. The CDR3 DNA reads TGTGCCAGCGGATGGACTAGCGCCTTCACAGATACGCAGTATTTT. Protein sequence: CASGWTSAFTDTQYF.

The CDR3 sequence: CASSLVMRIALTSTDTQYF. CDR3 DNA: TGTGCCAGCAGCTTAGTTATGCGTATCGCACTAACGAGCACAGATACGCAGTATTTT. This sequence joins TRBV7-9 and TRBJ2-3; D unresolved. Trimming took 1 base from V and 0 from J, leaving 20 bases between them. Germline assignment: CDR1 SEHNR and CDR2 FQNEAQ (reference sequence). The CDR3 length is 19 residues.

In this sample, this clone turned up a few times. This sequence joins TRBV7-9 and TRBJ1-1; 7 nucleotides match TRBD1. Germline V gene sequence: CDR1 SEHNR, CDR2 FQNEAQ (reference sequence). After removal of 5 bases from V and 0 bases from J, the junction contained 6 bases not matched to a gene. The CDR3 sequence is 15 residues long. DNA for the CDR3: TGTGCCAGCAGCCTGGATGGACAGGTGAACACTGAAGCTTTCTTT. The encoded protein is CASSLDGQVNTEAFF.

This chain uses TRBV2 with TRBJ2-2, with a possible D match to TRBD1 (6 bases). This CDR3 is 15 amino acids long. V lost 3 bases and J lost 0, with 8 bases in between. From germline, CDR1 is SNHLY and CDR2 FYNNEI. The CDR3 loop is CASSDRGSNTGELFF. As DNA, the CDR3 is TGTGCCAGCAGTGACAGGGGCTCGAACACCGGGGAGCTGTTTTTT. Drawing the rest from reference TRBV2 and TRBJ2-2, the complete variable domain is EPEVTQTPSHQVTQMGQEVILRCVPISNHLYFYWYRQILGQKVEFLVSFYNNEISEKSEIFDDQFSVERPDGSNFTLKIRSTKLEDSAMYFCASSDRGSNTGELFFGEGSRLTVL.

The CDR3: CAWRPLAGRQETQYF. CDR3 DNA: TGTGCCTGGAGACCACTAGCGGGACGACAAGAGACCCAGTACTTC. This rearrangement joins TRBV30 to TRBJ2-5; TRBD2 agrees at 10 bases. This CDR3 spans 15 amino acids. Losses at the gene ends were 3 bases for V and 2 bases for J; bases not matched to a gene: 6. Germline V gene data show CDR1 as GTSNPN and CDR2 as SVGIG (reference sequence).

The gene calls are TRBV29-1 and TRBJ1-2; maybe TRBD1 (5 bases). Germline CDR1 is SQVTM and CDR2 is ANQGSEA. V was shortened by 6 bases and J by 2 bases, with 16 bases between the two germline ends. The CDR3 spans 14 residues. As DNA, the CDR3 is TGCAGCGTCCGAGATCACCAGGGAAACTATGGCTACACCTTC. Its translation is CSVRDHQGNYGYTF. Based on the CDR3 plus reference TRBV29-1 and TRBJ1-2, the full variable domain is SAVISQKPSRDICQRGTSLTIQCQVDSQVTMMFWYRQQPGQSLTLIATANQGSEATYESGFVIDKFPISRPNLTFSTLTVSNMSPEDSSIYLCSVRDHQGNYGYTFGSGTRLTVV.

This chain links TRBV28 with TRBJ1-5, with TRBD1 identical over 11 bases. The ends lost 5 bases at V and 3 bases at J; junction bases unmatched: 6. The CDR3 contains 16 residues. Per the germline V gene, CDR1 is MDHEN and CDR2 is SYDVKM. The CDR3: CASSPGTGGNNQPQHF. The CDR3 nucleotides are TGTGCCAGCAGTCCGGGGACAGGGGGGAACAATCAGCCCCAGCATTTT.

This clone was seen only a few times. The rearrangement links TRBV10-1 to TRBJ2-5, with 7 bases fitting TRBD1. CDR1 is WNHNN and CDR2 is SYGVQD in the germline V gene (reference sequence). This CDR3 spans 13 amino acids. V shed 3 bases, J shed 5 bases, and the junction held 3 bases outside the gene matches. CDR3 in DNA: TGCGCCAGCAGTGAACAGGGGTCGGAGACCCAGTACTTC. It encodes CASSEQGSETQYF.

Within the sample, this clone is medium-sized. The V gene is TRBV5-5, the J gene TRBJ1-2; D uncertain. The CDR3 is made up of 13 amino acids. CDR1 is SGHKS, CDR2 YYEKEE, per germline (reference sequence). Trimming pared 0 bases from V and 4 bases from J, leaving 7 bases between. CDR3 protein: CASSLEPFYGYTF. The CDR3 nucleotides are TGTGCCAGCAGCTTGGAACCTTTCTATGGCTACACCTTC.

This chain uses TRBV9 with TRBJ2-5, with 8 bases fitting TRBD1. The CDR3 length is 15 residues. The V gene end was trimmed by 3 bases and the J gene end by 1 base; junction bases not matched to a gene: 5. CDR1 and CDR2 from the germline V gene are SGDLS and YYNGEE. As DNA, the CDR3 is TGTGCCAGCAGCGAAACCGGACAGGGCCAAGAGACCCAGTACTTC. Protein sequence: CASSETGQGQETQYF.

V is TRBV3-1 (or the pseudogene TRBV3-2) and J is TRBJ2-6; the D gene is possibly TRBD1 (5 bases). CDR1 is LGHDT and CDR2 is YNNKEL in the germline V gene (reference sequence). Trimming pared 0 bases from V and 0 bases from J, leaving 9 bases between. CDR3 length equals 17 residues. In DNA, the CDR3 is TGTGCCAGCAGCCAAGATATAGGGGACTCTGGGGCCAACGTCCTGACTTTC. Its translation: CASSQDIGDSGANVLTF.

The chain carries TRBV12-5 and TRBJ2-3; D not certain. Germline values: CDR1 LGHNT, CDR2 FRNRAP. V lost 5 bases and J lost 2, with 11 bases in between. The CDR3 runs 14 residues. CDR3 sequence: CASGPSPVTDTQYF. The CDR3 DNA sequence: TGTGCTAGTGGTCCCTCCCCCGTCACAGATACGCAGTATTTT.

CDR3 DNA: TGTGCCAGCAGCTTAAGCCGGACTAACACTGAAGCTTTCTTT. Protein product: CASSLSRTNTEAFF. This chain connects TRBV7-3 to TRBJ1-1; the D is unclear. This CDR3 contains 14 residues. Trimming left V 1 base short and J 2 bases short, with 8 bases between. The germline gives CDR1 SGHTA, CDR2 FQGTGA.

This chain uses TRBV19 with TRBJ2-7; 16 positions match TRBD2. Germline V gives CDR1 LNHDA, CDR2 SQIVND (reference sequence). V shed 7 bases, J shed 5 bases, and the junction held 20 bases outside the gene matches. This CDR3 has 20 amino acids. DNA for the CDR3: TGTGCCAGTACCCGGGGGACTAGCGGGAGGGCCTTACCACGGATGGACGAGCAGTACTTC. It encodes CASTRGTSGRALPRMDEQYF.

In its sample, this clone was seen once. The rearrangement joins TRBV2 to TRBJ2-7; 7 bases align to TRBD1. Germline assignment: CDR1 SNHLY and CDR2 FYNNEI. The length of the CDR3 is 13 residues. The ends lost 5 bases at V and 3 bases at J; junction bases unmatched: 4. The CDR3 spells CASSRNRGYEQYF. The CDR3 DNA reads as TGTGCCAGCAGTCGGAACAGGGGCTACGAGCAGTACTTC.

The V call is TRBV11-2, the J call TRBJ1-1; no reliable D call. Germline-derived CDR1 and CDR2 are SGHAT and FQNNGV. Trimming took off 5 bases at V and 1 base at J, with 8 bases between the two ends. The CDR3 runs to 13 residues. The CDR3 loop reads CASSPTENTEAFF. The CDR3 DNA follows: TGTGCCAGCAGCCCGACCGAGAACACTGAAGCTTTCTTT.

V and J are TRBV19 and TRBJ1-5; the D is unclear. The V end lost 7 bases, the J end lost 3 bases, and 10 bases lay between the germline ends. Germline V CDR1 and CDR2: LNHDA, SQIVND (reference sequence). There are 13 residues in the CDR3. The CDR3 is CASKEGPNQPQHF. The CDR3 bases are TGTGCCAGTAAAGAAGGGCCCAATCAGCCCCAGCATTTT.

CDR3: CASSWDRGGEKLFF. The CDR3 DNA reads as TGTGCCAGCAGCTGGGACAGGGGAGGTGAAAAACTGTTTTTT. The chain joins TRBV5-4 to TRBJ1-4; 10 bases map to TRBD1. Unmatched junction bases numbered 3, after V lost 3 bases and J lost 7 bases. In germline, CDR1 is SGHNT, CDR2 YYREEE (reference sequence). The CDR3 loop spans 14 amino acids.

A few counts support this clone. The chain links TRBV5-1 to TRBJ1-6; perhaps TRBD1 as D (6 bases). The V gene lost 2 bases and the J gene lost 6 bases, with 12 bases spanning the gap. CDR3 length equals 15 residues. From germline, CDR1 is SGHRS and CDR2 YFSETQ. The CDR3 here is CASSLQGGGNSPLHF. As DNA, the CDR3 is TGCGCCAGCAGCTTACAGGGTGGGGGTAATTCACCCCTCCACTTT.

V gene TRBV27 combines with J gene TRBJ2-3, with 13 bases aligning to TRBD2. Per germline, CDR1 MNHEY and CDR2 SMNVEV (reference sequence). This CDR3 comprises 15 residues. Trimming cost V 8 bases and J 2 bases; bases outside gene matches: 4. In DNA form, the CDR3 reads TGTGCCAGCGGGACTAGCGGGGACCTCACAGATACGCAGTATTTT. This sequence encodes CASGTSGDLTDTQYF.

The rearrangement joins TRBV9 to TRBJ2-1; 7 nucleotides match TRBD2. Germline CDR1 reads SGDLS; CDR2 reads YYNGEE. There are 16 residues in the CDR3. Germline trimming cut 4 bases from V and 0 bases from J; bases unmatched to any gene: 7. CDR3 in amino acids: CASSLRLANSYNEQFF. In DNA form, the CDR3 reads TGTGCCAGCAGCCTACGACTAGCTAACTCCTACAATGAGCAGTTCTTC.

This clone was detected once. The V call is TRBV6-1, the J call TRBJ2-7; 14 bases match TRBD2. This CDR3 contains 16 residues. The V and J ends lost 4 bases and 5 bases, in that order; junction bases with no gene match: 7. CDR1 is MNHNS, CDR2 SASEGT, per germline. The CDR3 loop reads CASSAGTSGSGNEQYF. CDR3 DNA: TGTGCCAGCAGTGCAGGGACTAGCGGGAGCGGGAACGAGCAGTACTTC.

This clone was seen a handful of times. The J gene is TRBJ1-2, the V gene TRBV7-3, with D perhaps TRBD1 (6 bases). CDR1 SGHTA and CDR2 FQGTGA come from the germline V gene. There are 13 residues in the CDR3. Trimming shortened V by 3 bases and J by 7 bases, and 12 bases separated the two germline ends. CDR3 sequence (DNA): TGTGCCAGCAGCTTGTCAGGGGCGAGTGGCTACACCTTC. Translation: CASSLSGASGYTF. Using reference TRBV7-3 and TRBJ1-2 for the parts outside the CDR3, the full variable domain is GAGVSQTPSNKVTEKGKYVELRCDPISGHTALYWYRQSLGQGPEFLIYFQGTGAADDSGLPNDRFFAVRPEGSVSTLKIQRTERGDSAVYLCASSLSGASGYTFGSGTRLTVV.

In its sample, this clone was seen once. This rearrangement joins TRBV18 to TRBJ1-5; perhaps TRBD1 as D (5 bases). Trimming took 5 bases from V and 4 from J, leaving 6 bases between them. The CDR3 is 12 amino acids. Germline V lookup: CDR1 KGHSH, CDR2 LQKENI. This CDR3 is CASSEGNQPQHF. The CDR3 DNA follows: TGTGCCAGCTCAGAGGGGAATCAGCCCCAGCATTTT.

CDR3 loop: CASSVYMGLAGDYNEQFF. Here the CDR3 DNA reads TGTGCCAGCAGCGTCTACATGGGACTAGCGGGGGATTACAATGAGCAGTTCTTC. The rearrangement links TRBV3-1 (or the pseudogene TRBV3-2) to TRBJ2-1; 14 bases are shared with TRBD2. Germline CDR1 is LGHDT and CDR2 is YNNKEL (reference sequence). V was clipped by 5 bases and J by 4 bases; unmatched bases: 10. The CDR3 covers 18 residues.

The chain carries TRBV18 and TRBJ2-2; tentatively, D is TRBD2 (6 bases). The CDR3 runs to 15 residues. CDR1 and CDR2 from the germline V gene are KGHSH and LQKENI. Deletions cut 3 bases from V and 6 bases from J, with 14 bases between. The CDR3 here is CASSPQAGSAGELFF. The CDR3 region has the DNA TGTGCCAGCTCACCTCAGGCGGGGTCGGCCGGGGAGCTGTTTTTT.

The rearrangement uses TRBV2 and TRBJ2-5, with D possibly being TRBD1 or TRBD2 (5 bases each). The CDR3 extends over 16 amino acids. V was shortened by 7 bases and J by 2 bases, with 20 bases between the two germline ends. Germline CDR1 SNHLY, CDR2 FYNNEI. DNA of the CDR3: TGTGCCAGCATTCCGATCGGGGCTAGAGGACAAGAGACCCAGTACTTC. It specifies CASIPIGARGQETQYF.